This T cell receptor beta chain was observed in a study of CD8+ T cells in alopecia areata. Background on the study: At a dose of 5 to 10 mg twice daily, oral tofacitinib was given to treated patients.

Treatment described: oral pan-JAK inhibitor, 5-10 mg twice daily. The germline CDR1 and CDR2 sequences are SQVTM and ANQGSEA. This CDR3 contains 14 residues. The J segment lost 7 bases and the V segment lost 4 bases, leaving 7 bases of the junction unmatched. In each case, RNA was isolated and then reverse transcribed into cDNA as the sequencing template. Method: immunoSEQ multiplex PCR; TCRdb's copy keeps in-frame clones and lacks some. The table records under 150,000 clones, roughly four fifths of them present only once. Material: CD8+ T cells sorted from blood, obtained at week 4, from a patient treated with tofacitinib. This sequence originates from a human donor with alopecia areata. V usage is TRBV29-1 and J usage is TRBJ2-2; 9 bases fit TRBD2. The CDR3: CSVGASGDGGELFF. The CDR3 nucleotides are TGCAGCGTTGGGGCTAGCGGGGATGGCGGGGAGCTGTTTTTT.